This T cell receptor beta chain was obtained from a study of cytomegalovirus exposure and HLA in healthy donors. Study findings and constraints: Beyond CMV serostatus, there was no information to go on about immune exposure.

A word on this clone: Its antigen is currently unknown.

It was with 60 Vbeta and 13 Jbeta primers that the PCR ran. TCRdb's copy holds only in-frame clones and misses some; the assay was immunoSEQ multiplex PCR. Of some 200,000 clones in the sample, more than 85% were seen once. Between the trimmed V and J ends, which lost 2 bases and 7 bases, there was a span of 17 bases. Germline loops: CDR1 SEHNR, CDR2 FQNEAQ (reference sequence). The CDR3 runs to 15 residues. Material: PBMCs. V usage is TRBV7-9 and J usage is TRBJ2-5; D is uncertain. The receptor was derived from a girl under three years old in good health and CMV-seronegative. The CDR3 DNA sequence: TGTGCCAGCAGCTTAAGATTTGAGCGAAACGGGACCCAGTACTTC. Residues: CASSLRFERNGTQYF.